Included here is one T cell receptor beta chain sequence, with context. The antigen remains undetermined. cDNA synthesis was performed by 5'RACE with 10-nucleotide random UMIs. The yield of each sequencing run was over 160 million TCR-beta sequences from 15-18 subjects. TCRdb ran MiXCR on the 5' RACE reads and lists one entry per CDR3 protein. The repertoire holds 71,000 or so distinct CDR3 sequences, with about 13% as singletons. Time point noted: longitudinal time-point 1 (baseline). The data originate from a study of neurological immune-mediated disorders. Study-level points and caveats: The greatest degree of TCR clonal expansion was observed in HTLV-1-associated myelopathy, with the lowest in multiple sclerosis, below that of healthy controls.

This CDR3 has 15 residues. Per the germline V gene, CDR1 is DFQATT and CDR2 is SNEGSKA (reference sequence). The V and J ends lost 0 bases and 0 bases, in that order; junction bases with no gene match: 2. This receptor was obtained from a female donor with HTLV-1-associated myelopathy (HAM/TSP). The sequenced sample consisted of PBMCs. The chain uses TRBV20-1 and TRBJ2-3, with 8 bases that match TRBD2. The CDR3 region has the DNA TGCAGTGCTAGAGAACTAGCGGTGAGCACAGATACGCAGTATTTT. It encodes CSARELAVSTDTQYF.